Listed below are T cell receptor beta chains from one sample, sequenced in a study of T cell changes during pregnancy in multiple sclerosis. The data were produced by immunoSEQ multiplex PCR, yet TCRdb's version contains in-frame clones alone and is incomplete. The sample comprises tens of thousands of clones, 80% to 95% of which are singletons, and around 0.89% rests with the top ten. Material: peripheral blood, obtained after pregnancy. The receptors come from a female donor with multiple sclerosis, enrolled in a pregnancy study. Each CDR3 is given with its conserved first and last residue. Each record gives: V gene, J gene, clone size, D gene, CDR3 protein, CDR3 DNA. A D gene is named only where the DNA matches it firmly. Size is stated for part of the rows, as once, few or many counts, or as a class when the clone is expanded.

V: TRBV7-8
J: TRBJ1-4
size: .
D: .
CDR3: CASRDRGRDFEKLFF
DNA: TGTGCCAGCAGGGACCGGGGGAGGGATTTCGAAAAACTGTTTTTT

V: TRBV6-1
J: TRBJ1-5
size: few
D: .
CDR3: CASGESNQPQHF
DNA: TGTGCCAGTGGGGAGAGCAATCAGCCCCAGCATTTT

V: TRBV27
J: TRBJ2-1
size: few
D: TRBD2
CDR3: CASSFGKGLAPYNEQFF
DNA: TGTGCCAGCAGTTTTGGTAAAGGACTAGCCCCCTACAATGAGCAGTTCTTC

V: TRBV6-5
J: TRBJ1-5
size: once
D: TRBD1
CDR3: CASSGTGGNGQPQHF
DNA: TGTGCCAGCTCTGGGACAGGGGGGAATGGGCAGCCCCAGCATTTT

V: TRBV6-5
J: TRBJ1-2
size: .
D: .
CDR3: CASSYFSGDPNGYTF
DNA: TGTGCCAGCAGTTACTTCTCAGGGGATCCTAATGGCTACACCTTC

V: TRBV7-9
J: TRBJ1-6
size: .
D: TRBD1
CDR3: CASSSRTGKSGSRNSPLHF
DNA: TGTGCCAGCAGCTCGCGGACAGGGAAATCTGGTAGCAGGAATTCACCCCTCCACTTT

V: TRBV2
J: TRBJ1-5
size: few
D: .
CDR3: CASRNRRSNQPQHF
DNA: TGTGCCAGCAGAAACAGGCGTAGCAATCAGCCCCAGCATTTT

V: TRBV27
J: TRBJ2-5
size: .
D: TRBD2
CDR3: CASSGGFKGETQYF
DNA: TGTGCTTCGAGCGGGGGTTTCAAGGGAGAGACCCAGTACTTC

V: TRBV6-6
J: TRBJ1-5
size: .
D: .
CDR3: CASSFSGGDQPQHF
DNA: TGTGCCAGCAGTTTTTCGGGGGGCGATCAGCCCCAGCATTTT

V: TRBV9
J: TRBJ2-5
size: .
D: .
CDR3: CASSVGQPGETQYF
DNA: TGTGCCAGCAGCGTAGGTCAGCCAGGAGAGACCCAGTACTTC

V: TRBV7-8
J: TRBJ1-4
size: .
D: .
CDR3: CASSLWPEKLFF
DNA: TGTGCCAGCAGCTTATGGCCGGAAAAACTGTTTTTT

V: TRBV19
J: TRBJ1-2
size: .
D: .
CDR3: CASSSPPTQGYGYTF
DNA: TGTGCCAGTAGTAGCCCCCCTACGCAGGGCTATGGCTACACCTTC

V: TRBV7-2
J: TRBJ2-5
size: .
D: TRBD2
CDR3: CASSFALAGRGQETQYF
DNA: TGTGCCAGCAGCTTTGCACTAGCGGGGAGGGGGCAAGAGACCCAGTACTTC

V: TRBV4-2
J: TRBJ2-7
size: .
D: TRBD1
CDR3: CASSAQVSTGDRSYEQYF
DNA: TGTGCCAGCAGCGCCCAGGTCAGCACAGGGGATCGATCCTACGAGCAGTACTTC

V: TRBV7-9
J: TRBJ1-4
size: once
D: .
CDR3: CASSLALAGPNEKLFF
DNA: TGTGCCAGCAGCTTAGCTCTCGCAGGCCCTAATGAAAAACTGTTTTTT

V: TRBV7-2
J: TRBJ2-7
size: .
D: .
CDR3: CASSFGYLYEQYF
DNA: TGTGCCAGCAGCTTCGGGTACCTCTACGAGCAGTACTTC

V: TRBV7-2
J: TRBJ1-3
size: .
D: TRBD1
CDR3: CASSSTGGLQGNTIYF
DNA: TGTGCCAGCAGCTCTACAGGGGGCCTTCAAGGAAACACCATATATTTT

V: TRBV6-6
J: TRBJ2-3
size: .
D: TRBD2
CDR3: CASSYSSGVHTDTQYF
DNA: TGTGCCAGCAGTTACTCCAGCGGGGTACACACAGATACGCAGTATTTT

V: TRBV7-9
J: TRBJ2-7
size: .
D: .
CDR3: CASSFGGTYEQYF
DNA: TGTGCCAGCAGCTTTGGAGGCACCTACGAGCAGTACTTC

V: TRBV18
J: TRBJ2-3
size: .
D: TRBD2
CDR3: CASSPLGAGSDTQYF
DNA: TGTGCCAGCTCACCACTGGGAGCGGGATCAGATACGCAGTATTTT

V: TRBV6-5
J: TRBJ2-7
size: .
D: TRBD1
CDR3: CASSFTGTGGDEQYF
DNA: TGTGCCAGCAGTTTCACCGGGACAGGGGGCGACGAGCAGTACTTC

V: TRBV6-4
J: TRBJ2-2
size: .
D: TRBD2
CDR3: CASSETSGTGELFF
DNA: TGTGCCAGCAGTGAAACTAGCGGCACCGGGGAGCTGTTTTTT

V: TRBV11-1
J: TRBJ1-1
size: .
D: TRBD1
CDR3: CASSLARGRTGRMNTEAFF
DNA: TGTGCCAGCAGCTTAGCGAGAGGTAGGACAGGGAGAATGAACACTGAAGCTTTCTTT

V: TRBV19
J: TRBJ2-7
size: .
D: .
CDR3: CASSMRRDEQYF
DNA: TGTGCCAGTAGTATGAGGCGGGACGAGCAGTACTTC

V: TRBV5-6
J: TRBJ1-6
size: .
D: .
CDR3: CASSLSKRSYNSPLHF
DNA: TGTGCCAGCAGCTTGTCCAAGCGCTCCTATAATTCACCCCTCCACTTT

V: TRBV5-4
J: TRBJ2-5
size: .
D: TRBD1
CDR3: CASRKTGGVWETQYF
DNA: TGTGCCAGCAGGAAGACAGGGGGCGTGTGGGAGACCCAGTACTTC

V: TRBV10-3
J: TRBJ1-1
size: few
D: .
CDR3: CAISETGLPFF
DNA: TGTGCCATCAGTGAAACCGGTCTACCTTTCTTT

V: TRBV18
J: TRBJ1-1
size: .
D: TRBD1
CDR3: CASSGTGGNTEAFF
DNA: TGTGCCAGCTCAGGTACAGGGGGAAACACTGAAGCTTTCTTT

V: TRBV4-3
J: TRBJ2-7
size: once
D: .
CDR3: CASSLAFRTVNSYEQYF
DNA: TGCGCCAGCAGCCTCGCCTTCAGGACAGTTAATTCCTACGAGCAGTACTTC

V: TRBV6-5
J: TRBJ2-2
size: .
D: TRBD1
CDR3: CASLPGTGITGELFF
DNA: TGTGCCAGCCTCCCCGGGACAGGGATCACCGGGGAGCTGTTTTTT

V: TRBV4-2
J: TRBJ1-4
size: once
D: TRBD1
CDR3: CASSQDREKLFF
DNA: TGTGCCAGCAGCCAGGACAGGGAAAAACTGTTTTTT

V: TRBV19
J: TRBJ2-7
size: few
D: .
CDR3: CASSFKSSYEQYF
DNA: TGTGCCAGTAGTTTCAAGAGCTCCTACGAGCAGTACTTC

V: TRBV29-1
J: TRBJ2-1
size: .
D: TRBD2
CDR3: CSAGGANEQFF
DNA: TGCAGCGCCGGGGGGGCCAATGAGCAGTTCTTC

V: TRBV4-3
J: TRBJ2-7
size: .
D: TRBD2
CDR3: CASSQTRTSGFYEQYF
DNA: TGCGCCAGCAGCCAAACCCGGACTAGCGGATTCTACGAGCAGTACTTC

V: TRBV18
J: TRBJ2-7
size: once
D: .
CDR3: CASSPIPGFSSYEQYF
DNA: TGTGCCAGCTCACCAATTCCGGGGTTTTCCTCCTACGAGCAGTACTTC

V: TRBV7-9
J: TRBJ2-3
size: .
D: .
CDR3: CASSLPIGPEGTDTQYF
DNA: TGTGCCAGCAGCTTACCCATAGGCCCGGAGGGCACAGATACGCAGTATTTT

V: TRBV19
J: TRBJ2-5
size: .
D: TRBD1
CDR3: CASRKTGGRETQYF
DNA: TGTGCCAGTAGAAAAACAGGGGGCAGGGAGACCCAGTACTTC

V: TRBV27
J: TRBJ1-6
size: .
D: .
CDR3: CASSLRVLGYNSPLHF
DNA: TGTGCCAGCAGTCTCAGGGTCCTTGGCTATAATTCACCCCTCCACTTT

V: TRBV19
J: TRBJ1-2
size: .
D: TRBD1
CDR3: CASSIAPDRGLGYTF
DNA: TGTGCCAGTAGTATAGCCCCGGACAGGGGGCTTGGCTACACCTTC

V: TRBV18
J: TRBJ1-5
size: .
D: .
CDR3: CASSPRAAGAADSNQPQHF
DNA: TGTGCCAGCTCACCGAGAGCAGCGGGAGCTGCGGATAGCAATCAGCCCCAGCATTTT

V: TRBV27
J: TRBJ2-2
size: .
D: .
CDR3: CASSRTVNTGELFF
DNA: TGTGCCAGCAGTAGGACAGTGAACACCGGGGAGCTGTTTTTT

V: TRBV11-1
J: TRBJ1-1
size: .
D: TRBD1
CDR3: CASSPDRGRTEAFF
DNA: TGTGCCAGCAGCCCTGACAGGGGGCGGACTGAAGCTTTCTTT

V: TRBV7-2
J: TRBJ2-7
size: .
D: .
CDR3: CASSRERGYEQYF
DNA: TGTGCCAGCAGCCGCGAAAGGGGGTACGAGCAGTACTTC

V: TRBV5-4
J: TRBJ2-1
size: .
D: TRBD2
CDR3: CASSFVAGGYNEQFF
DNA: TGTGCCAGCAGCTTCGTAGCGGGGGGTTACAATGAGCAGTTCTTC

V: TRBV30
J: TRBJ2-1
size: .
D: .
CDR3: CAWSGFMSSYNEQFF
DNA: TGTGCCTGGAGTGGCTTTATGAGCTCCTACAATGAGCAGTTCTTC

V: TRBV7-3
J: TRBJ2-1
size: .
D: .
CDR3: CASSRGGEQFF
DNA: TGTGCCAGCAGCCGGGGTGGTGAGCAGTTCTTC

V: TRBV5-6
J: TRBJ1-5
size: few
D: TRBD1
CDR3: CASSLQGNSNQPQHF
DNA: TGTGCCAGCAGCTTACAGGGGAATAGCAATCAGCCCCAGCATTTT

V: TRBV19
J: TRBJ1-1
size: .
D: .
CDR3: CASSIAGGNTEAFF
DNA: TGTGCCAGTAGTATCGCGGGGGGGAACACTGAAGCTTTCTTT

V: TRBV9
J: TRBJ2-5
size: .
D: TRBD2
CDR3: CASSVDGGATETQYF
DNA: TGTGCCAGCAGCGTAGACGGGGGGGCGACAGAGACCCAGTACTTC

V: TRBV28
J: TRBJ1-4
size: .
D: .
CDR3: CASSPPGKLFF
DNA: TGTGCCAGCAGTCCACCCGGGAAACTGTTTTTT

V: TRBV19
J: TRBJ2-3
size: .
D: TRBD1
CDR3: CASTEGAFTDTQYF
DNA: TGTGCCAGTACTGAGGGGGCGTTCACAGATACGCAGTATTTT

V: TRBV4-1
J: TRBJ1-1
size: .
D: .
CDR3: CASTSSTVLEAFF
DNA: TGCGCCAGCACTTCTTCGACAGTATTAGAAGCTTTCTTT

V: TRBV29-1
J: TRBJ1-2
size: .
D: TRBD1
CDR3: CSVGTGRWEYGYTF
DNA: TGCAGCGTTGGGACAGGGCGCTGGGAGTATGGCTACACCTTC

V: TRBV7-3
J: TRBJ2-7
size: .
D: .
CDR3: CASSLKGAGEQYF
DNA: TGTGCCAGCAGCTTAAAAGGAGCGGGCGAGCAGTACTTC

V: TRBV7-2
J: TRBJ2-7
size: .
D: TRBD2
CDR3: CASSWSGDPSYEQYF
DNA: TGTGCCAGCAGCTGGAGCGGGGACCCCTCCTACGAGCAGTACTTC

V: TRBV2
J: TRBJ2-5
size: once
D: TRBD1
CDR3: CASRVTGMGSRETQYF
DNA: TGTGCCAGCAGGGTGACAGGGATGGGATCGCGAGAGACCCAGTACTTC

V: TRBV27
J: TRBJ1-1
size: .
D: TRBD1
CDR3: CASSLFSVEQGAGKAEAFF
DNA: TGTGCCAGCAGTTTATTCTCTGTAGAACAGGGGGCGGGTAAGGCTGAAGCTTTCTTT